This T cell receptor beta chain is drawn from a study of T cell repertoires in cytomegalovirus infection. Overall study context: Public TCR beta signatures provided an indication of both CMV infection and a matching HLA type.

TCRdb analysed the reads with MiXCR anew, one entry per CDR3 protein. The sample yields nearly 650,000 distinct CDR3 sequences, roughly 26% seen once. The germline V gene encodes CDR1 KGHSH and CDR2 LQKENI. The CDR3 consists of 15 residues. Trimming pared 4 bases from V and 5 bases from J, leaving 15 bases between. This clonotype has more than one count but fewer than ten. The chain couples TRBV18 to TRBJ2-1; TRBD1 is a possible D gene (6 bases). The sample was CD8+ T cells from PBMCs. The clonotype was recovered from a human donor in good health (CMV status not recorded). Some clones in this sample may be carry-over from other donors' samples. The CDR3 nucleotides are TGTGCCAGCTCACTAGAAACAGGGCTGGACAATGAGCAGTTCTTC. Translating it yields CASSLETGLDNEQFF.